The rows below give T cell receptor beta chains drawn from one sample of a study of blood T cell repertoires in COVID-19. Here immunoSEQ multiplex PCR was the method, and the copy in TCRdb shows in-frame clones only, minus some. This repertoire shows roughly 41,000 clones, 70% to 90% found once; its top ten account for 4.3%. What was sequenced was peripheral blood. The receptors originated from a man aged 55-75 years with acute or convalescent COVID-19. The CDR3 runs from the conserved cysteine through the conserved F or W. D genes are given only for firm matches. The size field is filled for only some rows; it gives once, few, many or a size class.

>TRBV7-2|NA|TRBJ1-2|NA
TGTGCCAGCAGCACTCGGACAGTCTTGGACACCTTC
CASSTRTVLDTF
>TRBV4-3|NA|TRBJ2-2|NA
TGCGCCAGCAGCCTCGAAACAGGGACGGGCGCCGGGGAGCTGTTTTTT
CASSLETGTGAGELFF
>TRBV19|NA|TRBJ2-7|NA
TGTGCCAGTAGTCCCGTTCTGGGGCGCGAGCAGTACTTC
CASSPVLGREQYF
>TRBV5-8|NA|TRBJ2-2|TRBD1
TGTGCCAGCAGCCGAGATTGGACAGGGGAGGCGAACACCGGGGAGCTGTTTTTT
CASSRDWTGEANTGELFF
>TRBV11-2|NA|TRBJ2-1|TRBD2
TGTGCCAGCAGCTTAGGATCGCGGGGACTAAAGTTCTTC
CASSLGSRGLKFF
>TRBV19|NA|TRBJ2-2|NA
TGTGCCAGTACCCTACAGGGTACCGGGGAGCTGTTTTTT
CASTLQGTGELFF
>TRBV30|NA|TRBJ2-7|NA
TGTGCCTGGAGTGTCGGCTACGAGCAGTACTTC
CAWSVGYEQYF
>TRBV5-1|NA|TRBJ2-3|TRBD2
TGCGCCAGCAGCTGGGGACTAGCGGGGGCCGTCAGGGATACGCAGTATTTT
CASSWGLAGAVRDTQYF
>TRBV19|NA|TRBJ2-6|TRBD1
TGTGCCAGTAGTGTACAGGGGGCGCCCGGGGCCAACGTCCTGACTTTC
CASSVQGAPGANVLTF
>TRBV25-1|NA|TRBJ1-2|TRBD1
TGTGCCAGCAGTGATAGCCCAGGACAGGCGGGTGGCTACACCTTC
CASSDSPGQAGGYTF
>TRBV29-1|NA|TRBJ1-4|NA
TGCAGCGTTCAAAGGGGACATGCAACTAATGAAAAACTGTTTTTT
CSVQRGHATNEKLFF
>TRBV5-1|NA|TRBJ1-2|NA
TGCGCCAGCAGCTTAACCCAGGGTTACGGCTACACCTTC
CASSLTQGYGYTF
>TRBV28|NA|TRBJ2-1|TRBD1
TGTGCCAGCAGTCTGGACAGGGGTGAGTACAATGAGCAGTTCTTC
CASSLDRGEYNEQFF
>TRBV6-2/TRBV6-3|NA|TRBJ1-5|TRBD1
TGTGCCAGCAGTTTCAGGAGACAGGGGGCCGATCAGCCCCAGCATTTT
CASSFRRQGADQPQHF
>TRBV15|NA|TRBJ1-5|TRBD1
TGTGCCACCAGCAAATGGACAGGGGGAGGTCAGCCCCAGCATTTT
CATSKWTGGGQPQHF
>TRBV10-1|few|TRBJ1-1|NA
TGCGCCAGCAGTAGCGGGGTGGGCACTGAAGCTTTCTTT
CASSSGVGTEAFF
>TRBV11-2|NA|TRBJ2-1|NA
TGTGCCAGCAGCCCCCTTCCGGGGGACCCCTCCTACAATGAGCAGTTCTTC
CASSPLPGDPSYNEQFF
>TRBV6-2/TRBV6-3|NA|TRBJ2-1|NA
TGTGCCAGCAGTTCTACCACGAGTTACAATGAGCAGTTCTTC
CASSSTTSYNEQFF
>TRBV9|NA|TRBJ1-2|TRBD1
TGTGCCAGCAGCCCCCGCACAGGGGGCGATCCGGATGGCTACACCTTC
CASSPRTGGDPDGYTF
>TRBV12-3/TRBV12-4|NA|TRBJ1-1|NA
TGTGCCAGTTCCGGACTGTCGAACACTGAAGCTTTCTTT
CASSGLSNTEAFF
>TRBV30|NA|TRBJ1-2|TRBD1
TGTGCCTGGAGTTCTAGGGGGCTTGGTGGCTACACCTTC
CAWSSRGLGGYTF
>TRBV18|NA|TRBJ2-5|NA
TGTGCCAGCTCACCAGTGAGGACAGAAGAGACCCAGTACTTC
CASSPVRTEETQYF
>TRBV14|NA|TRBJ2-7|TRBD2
TGTGCCAGCAGCCAGACAGGCGGGGGGGCCTCCTACGAGCAGTACTTC
CASSQTGGGASYEQYF
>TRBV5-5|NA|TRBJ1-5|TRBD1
TGTGCCAGCAGCGAGACAGGGGGAAATCAGCCCCAGCATTTT
CASSETGGNQPQHF
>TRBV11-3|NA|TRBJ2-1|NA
TGTGCCAGCAGCGCCGCGGGGAAAAGGGAGCAGTTCTTC
CASSAAGKREQFF
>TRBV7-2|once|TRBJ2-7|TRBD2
TGTGCCAGCAGCCCCCTAGCGGCGCTCTCCTACGAGCAGTACTTC
CASSPLAALSYEQYF
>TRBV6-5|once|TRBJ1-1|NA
TGTGCCAGCAGGGGACAAGAGAACACTGAAGCTTTCTTT
CASRGQENTEAFF
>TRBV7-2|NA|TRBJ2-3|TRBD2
TGTGCCAGCAGTAAAAGAGCGGGGGGGCTTGGCACAGATACGCAGTATTTT
CASSKRAGGLGTDTQYF
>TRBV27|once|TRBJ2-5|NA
TGTGCCAGCAGTTACGGGGAGACCCAGTACTTC
CASSYGETQYF
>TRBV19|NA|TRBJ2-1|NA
TGTGCCAGTAGTAGGGGCAATAACAATGAGCAGTTCTTC
CASSRGNNNEQFF
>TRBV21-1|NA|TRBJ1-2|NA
TGTGCCAGCAGTCTACAGGGAGCTAACTATGGCTACACCTTC
CASSLQGANYGYTF
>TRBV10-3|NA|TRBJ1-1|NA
TGTGCCATCAGTGAGTTGGGAGCTGAAGCTTTCTTT
CAISELGAEAFF
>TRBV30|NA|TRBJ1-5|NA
TGTGCCTGGACCTCAGGACAAAATCAGCCCCAGCATTTT
CAWTSGQNQPQHF
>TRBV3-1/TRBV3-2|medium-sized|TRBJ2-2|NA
TGTGCCAGCAGCCAAGATGGTGCAGGCAGGAACACCGGGGAGCTGTTTTTT
CASSQDGAGRNTGELFF
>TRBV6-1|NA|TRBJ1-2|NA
TGTGCCAGCAGTCCACCCCAGGGTGAAGGAGGCTACACCTTC
CASSPPQGEGGYTF
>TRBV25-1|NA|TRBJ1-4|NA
TGTGCCAGTCGGGGGGGAGCCAATGAAAAACTGTTTTTT
CASRGGANEKLFF